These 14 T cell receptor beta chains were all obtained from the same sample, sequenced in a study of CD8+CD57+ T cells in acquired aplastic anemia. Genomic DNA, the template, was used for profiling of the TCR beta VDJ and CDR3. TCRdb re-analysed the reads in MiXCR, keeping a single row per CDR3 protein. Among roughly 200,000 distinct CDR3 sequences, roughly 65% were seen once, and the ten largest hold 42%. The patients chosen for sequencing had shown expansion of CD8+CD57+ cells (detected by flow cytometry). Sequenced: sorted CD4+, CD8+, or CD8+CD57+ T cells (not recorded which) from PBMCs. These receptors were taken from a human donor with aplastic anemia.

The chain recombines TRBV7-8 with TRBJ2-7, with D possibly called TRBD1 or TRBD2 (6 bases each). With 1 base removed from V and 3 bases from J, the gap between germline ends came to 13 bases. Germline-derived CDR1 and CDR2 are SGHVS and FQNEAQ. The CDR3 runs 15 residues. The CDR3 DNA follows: TGTGCCAGCAGCTTAGAGGGGGGCCGGGGCTACGAGCAGTACTTC. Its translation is CASSLEGGRGYEQYF.

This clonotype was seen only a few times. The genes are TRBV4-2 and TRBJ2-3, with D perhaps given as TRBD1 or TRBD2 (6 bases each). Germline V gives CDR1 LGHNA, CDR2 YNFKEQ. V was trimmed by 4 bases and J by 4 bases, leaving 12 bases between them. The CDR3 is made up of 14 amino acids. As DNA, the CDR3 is TGTGCCAGCAGCCCACTCGGGGGCGCAGATACGCAGTATTTT. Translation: CASSPLGGADTQYF.

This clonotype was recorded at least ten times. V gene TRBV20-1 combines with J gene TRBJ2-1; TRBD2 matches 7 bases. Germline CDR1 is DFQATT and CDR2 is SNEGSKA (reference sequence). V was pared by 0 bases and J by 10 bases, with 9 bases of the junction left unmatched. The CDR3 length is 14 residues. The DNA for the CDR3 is TGCAGTGCTAGAGACGATCCAACGGGGGGAGAGCAGTTCTTC. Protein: CSARDDPTGGEQFF.

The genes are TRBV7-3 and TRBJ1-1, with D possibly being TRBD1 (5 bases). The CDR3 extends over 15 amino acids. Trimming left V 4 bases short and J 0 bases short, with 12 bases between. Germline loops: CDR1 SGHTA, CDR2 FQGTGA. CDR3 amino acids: CASSSTGPMNTEAFF. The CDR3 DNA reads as TGTGCCAGCAGCTCGACGGGGCCCATGAACACTGAAGCTTTCTTT.

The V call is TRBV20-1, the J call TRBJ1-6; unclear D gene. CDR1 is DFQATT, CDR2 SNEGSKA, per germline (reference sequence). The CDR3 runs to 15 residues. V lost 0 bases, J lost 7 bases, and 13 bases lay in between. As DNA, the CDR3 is TGCAGTGCTAGAGATCCTGGGATGAGGAATTCACCCCTCCACTTT. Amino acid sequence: CSARDPGMRNSPLHF.

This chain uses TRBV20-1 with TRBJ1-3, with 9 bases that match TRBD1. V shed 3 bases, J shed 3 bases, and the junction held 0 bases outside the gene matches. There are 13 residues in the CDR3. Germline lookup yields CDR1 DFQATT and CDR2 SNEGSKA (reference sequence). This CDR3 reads CSARGQGGNTIYF. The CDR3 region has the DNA TGCAGTGCTAGGGGACAGGGTGGAAACACCATATATTTT.

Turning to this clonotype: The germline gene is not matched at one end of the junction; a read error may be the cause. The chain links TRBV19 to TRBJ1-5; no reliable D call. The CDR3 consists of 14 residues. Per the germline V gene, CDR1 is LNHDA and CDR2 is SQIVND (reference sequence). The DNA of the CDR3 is TGTGCCAGTAGTATAGGGATTAGCAATCAGCCCCAGCACTTT. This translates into CASSIGISNQPQHF.

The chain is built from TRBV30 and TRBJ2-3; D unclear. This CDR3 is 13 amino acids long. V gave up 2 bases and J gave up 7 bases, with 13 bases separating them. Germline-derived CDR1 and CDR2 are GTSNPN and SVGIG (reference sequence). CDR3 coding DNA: TGTGCCTGGAGTCCACGACATGGTAATACGCAGTATTTT. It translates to CAWSPRHGNTQYF. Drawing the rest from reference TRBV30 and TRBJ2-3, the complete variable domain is SQTIHQWPATLVQPVGSPLSLECTVEGTSNPNLYWYRQAAGRGLQLLFYSVGIGQISSEVPQNLSASRPQDRQFILSSKKLLLSDSGFYLCAWSPRHGNTQYFGPGTRLTVL.

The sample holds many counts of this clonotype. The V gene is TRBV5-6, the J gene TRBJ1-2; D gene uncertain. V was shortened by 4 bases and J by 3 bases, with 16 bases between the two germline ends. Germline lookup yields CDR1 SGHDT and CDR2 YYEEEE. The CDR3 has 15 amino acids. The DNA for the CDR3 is TGTGCCAGCAGCCTCCGGGGAGGGAGGGACTATGGCTACACCTTC. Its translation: CASSLRGGRDYGYTF.

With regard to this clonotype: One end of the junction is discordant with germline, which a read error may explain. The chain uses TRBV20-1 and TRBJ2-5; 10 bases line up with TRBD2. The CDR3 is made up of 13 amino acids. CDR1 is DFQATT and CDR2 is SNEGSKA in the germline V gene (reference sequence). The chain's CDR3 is CSGIAGGQEAQYF. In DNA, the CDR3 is TGCAGTGGCATAGCGGGGGGCCAAGAGGCCCAGTACTTC.

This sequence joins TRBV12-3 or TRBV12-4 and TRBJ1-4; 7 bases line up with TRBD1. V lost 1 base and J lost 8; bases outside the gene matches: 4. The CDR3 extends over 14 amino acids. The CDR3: CASSLETGYEKLFF. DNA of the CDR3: TGTGCCAGCAGTTTAGAGACAGGGTACGAAAAACTGTTTTTT.

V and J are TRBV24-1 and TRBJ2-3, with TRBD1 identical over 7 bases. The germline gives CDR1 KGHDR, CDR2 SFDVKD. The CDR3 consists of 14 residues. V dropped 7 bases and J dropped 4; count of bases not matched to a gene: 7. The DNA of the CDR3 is TGTGCCACCAGAGAGACAGGGTCTGCAGATACGCAGTATTTT. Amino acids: CATRETGSADTQYF.

Here the CDR3 DNA reads TGTGCCAGCAGCTTTCTAGCGGGGGCGAAAGATGAGCAGTTCTTC. Protein sequence: CASSFLAGAKDEQFF. This sequence joins TRBV7-2 and TRBJ2-1, with 10 bases identical to TRBD2. The CDR3 spans 15 residues. From germline, CDR1 is SGHTA and CDR2 FQGNSA. V lost 3 bases to trimming and J lost 8 bases; unmatched junction nucleotides: 7.

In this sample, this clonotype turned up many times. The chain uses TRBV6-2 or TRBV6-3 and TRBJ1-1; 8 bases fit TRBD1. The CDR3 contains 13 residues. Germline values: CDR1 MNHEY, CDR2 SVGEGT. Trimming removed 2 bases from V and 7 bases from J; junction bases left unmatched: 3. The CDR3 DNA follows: TGTGCCAGCAGTTACCAGGGGGCAGTTGAAGCTTTCTTT. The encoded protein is CASSYQGAVEAFF.